This paragraph reports one T cell receptor beta chain. RNA amounts of about 0.5 to 1 ug underwent reverse transcription with random hexamers. Via MiXCR, TCRdb re-called the immunoSEQ multiplex PCR reads, giving one row per CDR3 protein. The table includes some 150,000 distinct CDR3 sequences, around 95% detected once. This CDR3 is built from 11 residues. Germline CDR1 reads SQVTM; CDR2 reads ANQGSEA. Trimming took off 5 bases at V and 8 bases at J, with 12 bases between the two ends. This sample stems from a study of CD8 T cells in Susac syndrome. This TCR was recovered from a human donor with multiple sclerosis. The sequencing sample was made of CD8+ T cells from PBMCs. The chain couples TRBV29-1 to TRBJ1-2; D call uncertain. DNA for the CDR3: TGCAGCGTTTTCCAGAGCGGGGGCTACACCTTC. Its translation is CSVFQSGGYTF.